The clone carrying this TCR beta chain was seen repeatedly, ten times or more. The CDR3 consists of 14 residues. V was clipped by 1 base and J by 5 bases, with 13 bases between them. In germline, CDR1 is SGHRS, CDR2 YFSETQ. This sample stems from a study of spatial heterogeneity in lung cancer. Time point denoted: sample taken at primary tumor resection. Sequencing was performed on whole RNA extracted from tumor and nontumor lung tissue, or from frozen PBMC, and the material was left unsorted. TCRdb independently ran MiXCR on the 5' RACE reads; one entry per CDR3 protein. Among about 40,000 distinct CDR3 sequences, 4% to 6% were seen once, and the ten largest hold just over 25%.

This sample comprised PBMCs, obtained at surgery. V and J are TRBV5-1 and TRBJ2-7; D perhaps matches TRBD1 (6 bases). The clonotype was recovered from a female donor with early-stage non-small cell lung cancer. CDR3 residues: CASSLRDTGHEQYF. The DNA of the CDR3 is TGCGCCAGCAGCTTGAGGGACACAGGACACGAGCAGTACTTC.